This T cell receptor beta chain was found in a study of blood T cell repertoires in COVID-19. Across the study: Collection of acute and convalescent COVID-19 samples took place in the United States, Italy and Spain. In each case, the material was cDNA or gDNA derived from T cells, B-cell-depleted T cells, or PBMCs.

Original methodology: Reference gene primer amplification yielded estimated nucleated cell counts. The protocol was immunoSEQ multiplex PCR, while the TCRdb copy is restricted to in-frame clones and leaves out a portion. Clone size and V and J calls were adopted from that table, with D and trimming inferred from the DNA. The data contain just over 250,000 clones, 87% of them singletons. The CDR3 is 17 amino acids. Per the germline V gene, CDR1 is SGHTA and CDR2 is FQGTGA. V trimming: 5 bases; J trimming: 2 bases; junction bases outside the gene matches: 15. The sequenced sample was peripheral blood. This receptor was identified in a woman in her 50s with acute or convalescent COVID-19. V is TRBV7-3 and J is TRBJ2-7; the match to TRBD1 covers 7 bases. The CDR3 nucleotides read TGTGCCAGCAGCGAAAGCCCGACGACAGGGCCGACCTACGAGCAGTACTTC. Its protein product is CASSESPTTGPTYEQYF.